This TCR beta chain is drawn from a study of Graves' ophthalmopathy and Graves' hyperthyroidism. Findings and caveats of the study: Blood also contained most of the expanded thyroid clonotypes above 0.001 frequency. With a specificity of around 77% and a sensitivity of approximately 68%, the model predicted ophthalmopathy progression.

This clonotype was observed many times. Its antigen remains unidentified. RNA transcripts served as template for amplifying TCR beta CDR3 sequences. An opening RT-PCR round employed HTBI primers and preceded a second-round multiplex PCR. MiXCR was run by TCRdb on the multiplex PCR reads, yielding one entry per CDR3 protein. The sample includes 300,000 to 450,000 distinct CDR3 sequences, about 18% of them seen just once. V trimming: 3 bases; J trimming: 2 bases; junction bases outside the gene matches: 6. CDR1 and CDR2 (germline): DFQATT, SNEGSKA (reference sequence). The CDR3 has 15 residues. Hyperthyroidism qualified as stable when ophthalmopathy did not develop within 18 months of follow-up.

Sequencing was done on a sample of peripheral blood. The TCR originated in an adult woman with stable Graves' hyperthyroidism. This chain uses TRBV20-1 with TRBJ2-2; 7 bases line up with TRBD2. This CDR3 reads CSARSSGTNTGELFF. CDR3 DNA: TGCAGTGCTAGGTCAAGCGGGACTAACACCGGGGAGCTGTTTTTT.